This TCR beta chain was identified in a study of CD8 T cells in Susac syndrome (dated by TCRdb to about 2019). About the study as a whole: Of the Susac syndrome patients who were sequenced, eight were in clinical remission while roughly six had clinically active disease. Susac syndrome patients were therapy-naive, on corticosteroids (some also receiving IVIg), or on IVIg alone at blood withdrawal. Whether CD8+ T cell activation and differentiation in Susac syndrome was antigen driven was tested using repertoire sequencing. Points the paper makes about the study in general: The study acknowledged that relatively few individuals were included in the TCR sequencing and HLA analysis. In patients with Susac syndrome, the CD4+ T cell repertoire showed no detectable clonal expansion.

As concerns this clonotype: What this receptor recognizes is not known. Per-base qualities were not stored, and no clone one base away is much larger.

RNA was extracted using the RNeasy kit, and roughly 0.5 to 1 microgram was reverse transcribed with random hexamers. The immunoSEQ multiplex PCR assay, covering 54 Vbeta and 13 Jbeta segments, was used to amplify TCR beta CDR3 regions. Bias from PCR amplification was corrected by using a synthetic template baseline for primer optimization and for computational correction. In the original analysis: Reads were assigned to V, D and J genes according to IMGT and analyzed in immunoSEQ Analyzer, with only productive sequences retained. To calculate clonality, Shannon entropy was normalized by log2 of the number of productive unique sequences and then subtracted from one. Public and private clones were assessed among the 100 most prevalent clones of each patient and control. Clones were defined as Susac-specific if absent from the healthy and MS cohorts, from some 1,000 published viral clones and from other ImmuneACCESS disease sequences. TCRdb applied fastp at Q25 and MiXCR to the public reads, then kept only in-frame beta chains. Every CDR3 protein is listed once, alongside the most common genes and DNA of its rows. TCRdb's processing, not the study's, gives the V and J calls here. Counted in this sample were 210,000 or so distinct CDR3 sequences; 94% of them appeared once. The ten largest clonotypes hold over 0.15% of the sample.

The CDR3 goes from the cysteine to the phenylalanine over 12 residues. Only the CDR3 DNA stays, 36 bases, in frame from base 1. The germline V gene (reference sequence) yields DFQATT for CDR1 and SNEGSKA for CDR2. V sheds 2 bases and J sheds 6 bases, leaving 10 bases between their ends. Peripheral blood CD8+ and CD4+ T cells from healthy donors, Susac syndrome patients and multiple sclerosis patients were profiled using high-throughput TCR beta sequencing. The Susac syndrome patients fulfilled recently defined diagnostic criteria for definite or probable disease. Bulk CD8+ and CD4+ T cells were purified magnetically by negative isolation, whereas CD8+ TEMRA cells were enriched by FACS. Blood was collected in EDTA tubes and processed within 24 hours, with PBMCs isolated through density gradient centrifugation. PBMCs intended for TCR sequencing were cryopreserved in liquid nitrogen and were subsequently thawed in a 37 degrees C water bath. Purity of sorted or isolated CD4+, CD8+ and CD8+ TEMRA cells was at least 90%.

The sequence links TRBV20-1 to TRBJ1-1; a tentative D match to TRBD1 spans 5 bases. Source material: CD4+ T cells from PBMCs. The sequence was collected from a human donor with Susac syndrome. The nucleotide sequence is TGCAGTGCTAGACGGCAGGGCTCTGAAGCTTTCTTT. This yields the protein CSARRQGSEAFF.